Presented here are 26 T cell receptor beta chains from one specimen sequenced in a study of read filtering for tumor transcriptome and immune sequencing. From 400 to 450 ng of RNA, a library with molecular barcoded alpha/delta and beta/gamma adaptors was made. MiXCR, applied by TCRdb to the reads, yields one record per CDR3 protein. This sample has 50,000 or so distinct CDR3 sequences; 10% to 15% occur once, and the top ten carry roughly 14%. The sample was a population of CD138-negative cells sorted from bone marrow. The receptors were sampled from a donor aged 40 or over with multiple myeloma.

This clonotype has at least ten counts. The chain is built from TRBV2 and TRBJ2-7; D uncertain. The CDR3 runs 14 residues. V was shortened by 7 bases and J by 1 base, with 14 bases between the two germline ends. Germline V gives CDR1 SNHLY, CDR2 FYNNEI. CDR3 in amino acids: CASTPQASSYEQYF. The CDR3 DNA reads as TGTGCCAGCACGCCCCAGGCGTCATCCTACGAGCAGTACTTC.

This clonotype has at least ten counts. The chain carries TRBV19 and TRBJ1-2; D gene ambiguous. Trimming shortened V by 6 bases and J by 4 bases, and 6 bases separated the two germline ends. The CDR3 loop spans 11 amino acids. Germline V CDR1 and CDR2: LNHDA, SQIVND (reference sequence). The CDR3 DNA is TGTGCCAGTAGACAGACCTATGGCTACACCTTC. Protein product: CASRQTYGYTF.

This clonotype was seen repeatedly, ten times or more. V and J are TRBV7-9 and TRBJ1-6; 10 bases are a match to TRBD1. Trimming at V came to 5 bases and at J to 8 bases, leaving 3 bases not matched to a gene. CDR1 SEHNR and CDR2 FQNEAQ come from the germline V gene (reference sequence). CDR3 length equals 14 residues. The CDR3 reads CASSRDRGDSPLHF. The DNA of the CDR3 is TGTGCCAGCAGCCGGGACAGGGGTGATTCACCCCTCCACTTT.

Regarding this clonotype: A far larger clone is a single base away, which makes a read error likely. The rearrangement joins TRBV7-9 to TRBJ1-4; 9 positions agree with TRBD1. The CDR3 extends over 15 amino acids. Germline assignment: CDR1 SEHNR and CDR2 FQNEAQ (reference sequence). The CDR3 reads CASSHRDRVGEKLLF. CDR3 in DNA: TGTGCCAGCAGCCACCGGGACAGGGTTGGTGAAAAACTGCTTTTT. The variable domain in full, with the rest retrieved from reference TRBV7-9 and TRBJ1-4, is DTGVSQNPRHKITKRGQNVTFRCDPISEHNRLYWYRQTLGQGPEFLTYFQNEAQLEKSRLLSDRFSAERPKGSFSTLEIQRTEQGDSAMYLCASSHRDRVGEKLLFGSGTQLSVL.

This clonotype was observed many times. The CDR3 DNA reads as TGTGCCAGCAGTTTATCTAACGATGAGCAGTTCTTC. Translating gives CASSLSNDEQFF. V and J are TRBV27 and TRBJ2-1; D is unclear. The CDR3 contains 12 residues. Germline CDR1 reads MNHEY; CDR2 reads SMNVEV (reference sequence). Trimming cost V 0 bases and J 8 bases, with 5 bases left between them.

This clonotype was recorded many times. This rearrangement joins TRBV3-1 to TRBJ1-6, with 7 bases that match TRBD1. Germline V gene lookup returns CDR1 LGHDT and CDR2 YNNKEL (reference sequence). V gave up 6 bases and J gave up 6 bases; unmatched junction bases: 5. This CDR3 spans 14 amino acids. CDR3 sequence: CASSRQGGNSPLHF. The CDR3 region has the DNA TGTGCCAGCAGTCGACAGGGCGGTAATTCACCCCTCCACTTT.

A remark on this clonotype: An end of the junction does not agree with germline; a read error may underlie this. V gene TRBV11-2 combines with J gene TRBJ1-1; possibly TRBD1 for D (5 bases). In germline, CDR1 is SGHAT, CDR2 FQNNGV. The CDR3 contains 16 residues. The CDR3 reads CASSLGAGLLNTEAFF. In nucleotides, the CDR3 is TGTGCCAGCAGCCTTGGGGCAGGCCTCTTGAACACTGAAGCTTTTTTT. The full variable domain, its missing parts supplied by reference TRBV11-2 and TRBJ1-1, is EAGVAQSPRYKIIEKRQSVAFWCNPISGHATLYWYQQILGQGPKLLIQFQNNGVVDDSQLPKDRFSAERLKGVDSTLKIQPAKLEDSAVYLCASSLGAGLLNTEAFFGQGTRLTVV.

The sample holds many counts of this clonotype. Compared with germline, one end of the junction differs, possibly owing to a read error. This chain connects TRBV4-2 to TRBJ2-7; a weak D match, TRBD2 (7 bases). The CDR3 runs 15 residues. Germline V gene sequence: CDR1 LGHNA, CDR2 YNFKEQ. The CDR3 here is CASSQGGGGAYEQYF. CDR3 DNA sequence: TGCGCCAGCAGCCAAGGGGGGGGCGGAGCCTACGAGCAGTACTTC.

This clonotype was detected ten times or more. V and J are TRBV6-2 or TRBV6-3 and TRBJ2-5; D is possibly TRBD1 (6 bases). The V gene lost 6 bases and the J gene lost 7 bases, with 15 bases spanning the gap. The CDR3 sequence is 13 residues long. Germline CDR1 is MNHEY and CDR2 is SVGEGT. The CDR3 nucleotides are TGTGCCAGCAGCTTAGACAGGTCCGGGACCCAGTACTTC. It is translated as CASSLDRSGTQYF.

In this sample, this clonotype turned up many times. The gene calls are TRBV27 and TRBJ2-2; unclear D gene. In germline, CDR1 is MNHEY, CDR2 SMNVEV (reference sequence). Trimming removed 5 bases from V and 6 bases from J, with 7 bases in between. There are 12 residues in the CDR3. CDR3 nucleotides: TGTGCCAGCAGTCATGGGTCCGGGGAGCTGTTTTTT. Its translation is CASSHGSGELFF.

About this clonotype itself: A read error may produce the germline difference seen at one junction end. The J gene is TRBJ2-5, the V gene TRBV10-3; D remains unclear. CDR1 and CDR2 from the germline V gene are ENHRY and SYGVKD. The CDR3 sequence is 16 residues long. The DNA for the CDR3 is TGTGCCACCAGTGAGTCCGGGCCATCATGGGAAGAGACCCAGTACTTC. Amino acids: CATSESGPSWEETQYF.

This clonotype was counted ten times or more. J is TRBJ2-5 and V is TRBV18; D tentatively reads TRBD1 or TRBD2 (5 bases each). In germline, CDR1 is KGHSH, CDR2 LQKENI. The CDR3 is 15 amino acids. V shed 6 bases and J shed 3 bases, with 17 bases lying between them. The CDR3 sequence is CASSRYRDGKETQYF. The CDR3 region has the DNA TGTGCCAGCTCCCGATACCGGGACGGAAAAGAGACCCAGTACTTC. Drawing the rest from reference TRBV18 and TRBJ2-5, the complete variable domain is NAGVMQNPRHLVRRRGQEARLRCSPMKGHSHVYWYRQLPEEGLKFMVYLQKENIIDESGMPKERFSAEFPKEGPSILRIQQVVRGDSAAYFCASSRYRDGKETQYFGPGTRLLVL.

This clonotype was seen a handful of times. A much larger clone differs by one base, so this may be a read error. The chain carries TRBV12-3 or TRBV12-4 and TRBJ1-1; 7 bases fit TRBD1. CDR3 length: 14 residues. CDR3 sequence reads: CAGSWGQSNTEAFF. DNA for the CDR3: TGTGCCGGCAGTTGGGGACAGTCGAACACTGAAGCTTTCTTT.

This clonotype showed up many times. This rearrangement joins TRBV19 to TRBJ2-6; no definite D call. Per the germline V gene, CDR1 is LNHDA and CDR2 is SQIVND (reference sequence). This CDR3 region has 15 residues. V was clipped by 6 bases and J by 7 bases, with 16 bases between them. The CDR3 DNA reads as TGTGCCAGTAGGGGCCTGGAATGGCAAGCCAACGTCCTGACTTTC. Translating gives CASRGLEWQANVLTF.

A single count supports this clonotype. A far larger clone is one nucleotide away, so this likely arose from a read error. This chain joins TRBV11-3 and TRBJ2-1, with D perhaps being TRBD1 or TRBD2 (5 bases each). Germline CDR1 is SGHNT and CDR2 is YENEEA. This CDR3 comprises 16 residues. The CDR3 DNA reads TGTGCCAGCAGCTTTCGGGGCGGGCATGGGTACAATGTGCAGTTCTTC. This gives the protein CASSFRGGHGYNVQFF.

This clonotype was found many times. The CDR3: CASKESSYNEQFF. The CDR3 nucleotides are TGCGCCAGCAAGGAGAGCTCCTACAATGAGCAGTTCTTC. This chain uses TRBV10-2 with TRBJ2-1; D remains unclear. The V end lost 7 bases, the J end lost 0 bases, and 7 bases lay between the germline ends. CDR3 size: 13 residues. Germline lookup yields CDR1 WSHSY and CDR2 SAAADI.

This clonotype was counted once. This may stem from a read error, because a much larger clone lies one nucleotide away. The rearrangement links TRBV4-2 to TRBJ2-5, with D maybe TRBD2 (5 bases). CDR1 and CDR2 (germline): LGHNA, YNFKEQ. Trimming cost V 1 base and J 9 bases, with 12 bases left between them. The CDR3 length is 13 residues. CDR3 region: CASSQVIKEAQYF. The CDR3 region has the DNA TGTGCCAGCAGCCAAGTAATAAAGGAGGCCCAGTACTTC.

This clonotype was recorded many times. The chain employs TRBV6-5 and TRBJ1-1, with 8 bases identical to TRBD1. V lost 2 bases, J lost 5 bases, and 10 bases stayed unmatched. Per germline, CDR1 MNHEY and CDR2 SVGAGI. The CDR3 has 16 residues. For the CDR3, the DNA is TGTGCCAGCAGTTACAATCAGGGGGCGCGGCGGACTGAAGCTTTCTTT. Its protein product is CASSYNQGARRTEAFF.

This clonotype was seen repeatedly, ten times or more. The chain employs TRBV6-6 and TRBJ2-3, with a tentative D call TRBD1 (5 bases). The CDR3 consists of 14 residues. Germline V gene data show CDR1 as MNHNY and CDR2 as SVGAGI (reference sequence). V was trimmed by 4 bases and J by 4 bases, leaving 12 bases between them. Here the CDR3 reads CASSFSQGSDTQYF. CDR3 coding DNA: TGTGCCAGCAGTTTTTCTCAGGGTTCAGATACGCAGTATTTT.

Note on this clonotype: A single base separates this from a much larger clone, so it may be a read error. The chain is built from TRBV20-1 and TRBJ2-1; TRBD1 might be the D (6 bases). The CDR3 extends over 12 amino acids. Germline V gene data show CDR1 as DFQATT and CDR2 as SNEGSKA (reference sequence). CDR3 DNA: TGCAGTGCTAGTGGGTGGGACAATGGGCAGTTCTTC. Amino acid sequence: CSASGWDNGQFF.

This clonotype has ten or more counts. The V and J genes are TRBV5-1 and TRBJ2-5, with D uncertain. V shed 0 bases and J shed 4 bases, with 13 bases lying between them. Germline V gene sequence: CDR1 SGHRS, CDR2 YFSETQ. The CDR3 covers 15 residues. This CDR3 reads CASSLGDQAGETQYF. DNA for the CDR3: TGCGCCAGCAGCTTGGGGGATCAAGCAGGAGAGACCCAGTACTTC.

The table lists this clonotype with a few counts. This could be a read error, since a much larger clone is one nucleotide away. This chain links TRBV19 with TRBJ1-5; D unresolved. Germline V lookup: CDR1 LNHDA, CDR2 SQIVND (reference sequence). This CDR3 spans 15 amino acids. CDR3 sequence reads: CASSSSTDGNQHQHF. Here the CDR3 DNA reads TGTGCCAGTAGCTCCTCCACCGACGGCAATCAGCACCAGCATTTT.

This clonotype was counted at least ten times. Here the CDR3 reads CASRETDLGVGELFF. CDR3 DNA sequence: TGTGCCAGCAGAGAGACGGATCTAGGCGTCGGGGAGCTGTTTTTT. V is TRBV28 and J is TRBJ2-2; D remains unclear. The germline gives CDR1 MDHEN, CDR2 SYDVKM. V shed 6 bases and J shed 7 bases, with 18 bases lying between them. The CDR3 totals 15 residues.

This clonotype was seen ten or more times. The chain uses TRBV24-1 and TRBJ2-3; TRBD1 agrees at 7 bases. This CDR3 region has 15 residues. V gave up 4 bases and J gave up 5 bases; unmatched junction bases: 8. Germline values: CDR1 KGHDR, CDR2 SFDVKD. In DNA, the CDR3 is TGTGCCACCAGTGAGGCAGGGACAGCACAAGATACGCAGTATTTT. Amino acid sequence: CATSEAGTAQDTQYF.

Notes on this clonotype: A read error is the likely source, as a far larger clone sits one nucleotide away. The chain has TRBV28 and TRBJ1-4; D unclear. With the DNA end fitting TRBJ2-3 better, the J assignment may be wrong. Germline CDR1 and CDR2: MDHEN and SYDVKM. This CDR3 contains 13 residues. CDR3 protein: CASSLLNTDRQYF. The DNA of the CDR3 is TGTGCCAGCAGTCTCCTAAACACAGATAGGCAGTATTTT.

The CDR3 sequence: CASSYAGAPNQPQHF. In nucleotides, the CDR3 is TGTGCCAGCAGTTACGCGGGGGCGCCGAATCAGCCCCAGCATTTT. The J gene is TRBJ1-5, the V gene TRBV6-5, with D possibly matching TRBD1 (6 bases). The CDR3 length is 15 residues. The germline CDR1 and CDR2 sequences are MNHEY and SVGAGI. Trimming left V 2 bases short and J 4 bases short, with 12 bases between.